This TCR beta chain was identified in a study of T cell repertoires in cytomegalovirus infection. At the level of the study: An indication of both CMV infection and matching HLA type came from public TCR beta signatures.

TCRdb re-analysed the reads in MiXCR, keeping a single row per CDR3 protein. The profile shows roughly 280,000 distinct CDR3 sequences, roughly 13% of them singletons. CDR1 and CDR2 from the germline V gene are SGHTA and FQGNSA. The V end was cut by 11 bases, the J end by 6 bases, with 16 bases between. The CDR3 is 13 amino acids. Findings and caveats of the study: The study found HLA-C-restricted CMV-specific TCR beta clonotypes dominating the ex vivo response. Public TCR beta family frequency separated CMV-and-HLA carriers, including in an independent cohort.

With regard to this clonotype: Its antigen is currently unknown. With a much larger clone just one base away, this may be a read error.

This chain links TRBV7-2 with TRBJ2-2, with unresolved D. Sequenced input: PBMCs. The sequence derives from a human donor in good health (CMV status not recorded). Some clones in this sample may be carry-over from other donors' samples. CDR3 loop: CAVSWGTAGELFF. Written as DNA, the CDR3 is TGTGCCGTCTCCTGGGGAACTGCCGGGGAGCTGTTTTTT.